The 25 T cell receptor beta chains below all came from one sample that was sequenced in a study of CD8+ T cells in alopecia areata. The authors extracted RNA and reverse transcribed it into cDNA as the sequencing template. The table came from immunoSEQ multiplex PCR; TCRdb's copy has only in-frame clones and leaves some out. The sample yields around 270,000 clones, 58% seen once. Treatment here: oral pan-JAK inhibitor, 5-10 mg twice daily. This specimen was CD4+ T cells sorted from blood, taken at week 24, from a patient treated with tofacitinib. These receptors were collected from a human donor with alopecia areata.

The chain joins TRBV5-1 to TRBJ2-7, with D possibly being TRBD2 (5 bases). The CDR3 extends over 17 amino acids. The ends were cut back, 4 bases at V and 4 bases at J, with 24 bases in the middle. Looked up from germline, CDR1 is SGHRS and CDR2 is YFSETQ. CDR3: CASSPLPGPPEGYEQYF. The DNA for the CDR3 is TGCGCCAGCAGCCCCCTTCCCGGGCCCCCCGAGGGTTACGAGCAGTACTTC.

This chain connects TRBV5-5 to TRBJ2-1, with D maybe TRBD2 (6 bases). V was cut by 6 bases and J by 5 bases, with 15 bases left in between. This CDR3 is 14 amino acids long. Germline-derived CDR1 and CDR2 are SGHKS and YYEKEE (reference sequence). In DNA form, the CDR3 reads TGTGCCAGCAAGACGGGACTTAATAACAATGAGCAGTTCTTC. The encoded protein is CASKTGLNNNEQFF.

V gene TRBV6-5 combines with J gene TRBJ1-1; 8 nucleotides agree with TRBD1. CDR3 length: 14 amino acids. With V trimmed by 6 bases and J by 2 bases, 5 bases remained unmatched. The germline CDR1 and CDR2 sequences are MNHEY and SVGAGI. In DNA, the CDR3 is TGTGCCAGCAGGCGAGGGACAGGTAACACTGAAGCTTTCTTT. Amino acid sequence: CASRRGTGNTEAFF.

In its sample, this clone was seen once. This rearrangement joins TRBV11-3 to TRBJ2-5; a weak D match, TRBD2 (6 bases). Trimming removed 2 bases at V and 5 bases at J, with 21 bases between. Germline V gene sequence: CDR1 SGHNT, CDR2 YENEEA. This CDR3 is built from 17 residues. The CDR3 DNA is TGTGCCAGCAGCTTACGGGCTCGGAACGGGGGATCGGAGACCCAGTACTTC. Amino acids: CASSLRARNGGSETQYF.

CDR3 in amino acids: CASKRTGCNQPQHF. CDR3 coding DNA: TGCGCCAGCAAGCGGACAGGGTGCAATCAGCCCCAGCATTTT. The V gene is TRBV23-1, the J gene TRBJ1-5; 8 bases are shared with TRBD1. TRBV23-1 is reported as an ORF; its role is uncertain. The V gene end was trimmed by 7 bases and the J gene end by 2 bases; junction bases not matched to a gene: 4. This CDR3 is built from 14 residues.

This clone was seen a few times. The chain carries TRBV19 and TRBJ1-1; D is uncertain. V lost 11 bases and J 1 base, leaving 17 bases between the germline ends. Germline assignment: CDR1 LNHDA and CDR2 SQIVND (reference sequence). CDR3 length: 14 amino acids. DNA of the CDR3: TGTGCCTCTACCGCGGACGGAAAGAACACTGAAGCTTTCTTT. Amino acids: CASTADGKNTEAFF. The entire variable domain, with the rest obtained from reference TRBV19 and TRBJ1-1, is as follows: DGGITQSPKYLFRKEGQNVTLSCEQNLNHDAMYWYRQDPGQGLRLIYYSQIVNDFQKGDIAEGYSVSREKKESFPLTVTSAQKNPTAFYLCASTADGKNTEAFFGQGTRLTVV.

This clone was seen only once. CDR3 DNA sequence: TGTGCCACCAGCAGAGATAAACAGGGTCACTACGAGCAGTACTTC. This encodes CATSRDKQGHYEQYF. The chain recombines TRBV15 with TRBJ2-7; tentative D call: TRBD1 (6 bases). CDR1 and CDR2 from the germline V gene are LNHNV and YYDKDF (reference sequence). Deletions cut 0 bases from V and 3 bases from J, with 12 bases between. The CDR3 is 15 residues long.

CDR3 bases: TGTGCCAGCAGTGAAGACCCTCTAGCGGGGGGGAGCTCCTACAATGAGCAGTTCTTC. Translated, it gives CASSEDPLAGGSSYNEQFF. The chain carries TRBV2 and TRBJ2-1; 12 positions match TRBD2. CDR3 length: 19 amino acids. J lost 0 bases, V lost 1 base, and 7 bases had no gene match. From germline, CDR1 is SNHLY and CDR2 FYNNEI.

Here the CDR3 DNA reads TGTGCCAGCAGCCCTACTACCGGGCAAGAGACCCAGTACTTC. Translated, it gives CASSPTTGQETQYF. The chain links TRBV2 to TRBJ2-5; D not certain. The V end was cut by 6 bases, the J end by 2 bases, with 13 bases between. This CDR3 has 14 amino acids. Germline CDR1 reads SNHLY; CDR2 reads FYNNEI.

This chain links TRBV25-1 with TRBJ2-3; 7 bases are a match to TRBD2. CDR1 is MGHDK and CDR2 is SYGVNS in the germline V gene. V lost 3 bases, J lost 2 bases, and 11 bases stayed unmatched. The CDR3 totals 17 residues. The CDR3 bases are TGTGCCAGCAGTGACCCGGGGGGATCCGGCCCCACAGATACGCAGTATTTT. It is translated as CASSDPGGSGPTDTQYF.

This rearrangement joins TRBV27 to TRBJ1-2; no reliable D call. Trimming removed 5 bases at V and 7 bases at J, with 11 bases between. Germline CDR1 and CDR2: MNHEY and SMNVEV (reference sequence). CDR3 length: 12 residues. CDR3 bases: TGTGCCAGCAGTAGAGGTACGGGTGGCTACACCTTC. Its translation is CASSRGTGGYTF.

This clone appeared a few times. The chain uses TRBV27 and TRBJ2-1, with TRBD2 identical over 8 bases. Germline V gives CDR1 MNHEY, CDR2 SMNVEV (reference sequence). This CDR3 has 13 residues. Trimming at V came to 5 bases and at J to 10 bases, leaving 7 bases not matched to a gene. The CDR3 coding sequence is TGTGCCAGCAGTATCCGGGGGGGCTGGGAGCAGTTCTTC. This encodes CASSIRGGWEQFF.

As concerns this clone: Other DNA variants within this sample encode the same CDR3. The chain combines TRBV29-1 with TRBJ2-5; D is uncertain. Germline CDR1 SQVTM, CDR2 ANQGSEA. V was shortened by 6 bases and J by 2 bases, with 10 bases between the two germline ends. The CDR3 has 12 amino acids. The CDR3 nucleotides are TGCAGCGTGACCGGGCTTCAAGAGACCCAGTACTTC. It is translated as CSVTGLQETQYF.

The rearrangement uses TRBV30 and TRBJ1-2; D call uncertain. Trimming shortened V by 0 bases and J by 4 bases, and 15 bases separated the two germline ends. The CDR3 extends over 15 amino acids. Germline V gene data show CDR1 as GTSNPN and CDR2 as SVGIG (reference sequence). For the CDR3, the DNA is TGTGCCTGGAGTGTACAAAGGGTCTCGGGCTATGGCTACACCTTC. Amino acids: CAWSVQRVSGYGYTF.

This rearrangement joins TRBV6-5 to TRBJ1-5; D is possibly TRBD1 (6 bases). V lost 8 bases to trimming and J lost 2 bases, with 13 bases between them. Germline-derived CDR1 and CDR2 are MNHEY and SVGAGI. The CDR3 totals 14 residues. CDR3 DNA sequence: TGTGCCAGCGGGGGGGCGACGGGCAATCAGCCCCAGCATTTT. Amino acid sequence: CASGGATGNQPQHF.

This clone was observed a handful of times. The chain carries TRBV30 and TRBJ1-2; D remains unclear. In germline, CDR1 is GTSNPN, CDR2 SVGIG (reference sequence). V shed 0 bases and J shed 8 bases, with 10 bases lying between them. This CDR3 contains 12 residues. CDR3 DNA sequence: TGTGCCTGGAGTGTACTAGGCGCGGGCTACACCTTC. Amino acids: CAWSVLGAGYTF.

The chain couples TRBV27 to TRBJ1-5, with D possibly TRBD1 on 6 matching bases. V was cut by 6 bases and J by 8 bases, with 23 bases left in between. Germline V lookup: CDR1 MNHEY, CDR2 SMNVEV (reference sequence). The CDR3 contains 16 residues. The CDR3 DNA follows: TGTGCCAGCAGACTTACGGCACAGGGTCCGATGGAGCCCCAGCATTTT. The encoded protein is CASRLTAQGPMEPQHF.

This clone was detected once. The chain employs TRBV7-2 and TRBJ2-5; D is perhaps TRBD1 or TRBD2 (5 bases each). Germline loops: CDR1 SGHTA, CDR2 FQGNSA. The length of the CDR3 is 14 residues. This CDR3 reads CATGGSVLEETQYF. CDR3 nucleotide sequence: TGTGCTACTGGGGGTAGCGTCTTGGAAGAGACCCAGTACTTC. Looking up the rest from reference TRBV7-2 and TRBJ2-5 gives the full variable domain: GAGVSQSPSNKVTEKGKDVELRCDPISGHTALYWYRQSLGQGLEFLIYFQGNSAPDKSGLPSDRFSAERTGGSVSTLTIQRTQQEDSAVYLCATGGSVLEETQYFGPGTRLLVL.

The chain couples TRBV10-3 to TRBJ2-1; 9 bases are shared with TRBD2. The CDR3 is 14 residues long. Losses at the gene ends were 4 bases for V and 5 bases for J; bases not matched to a gene: 3. Germline V gives CDR1 ENHRY, CDR2 SYGVKD. CDR3 region: CAISAGTSHNEQFF. CDR3 DNA: TGTGCCATCAGTGCGGGGACTAGCCACAATGAGCAGTTCTTC.

The chain uses TRBV5-6 and TRBJ2-1; D perhaps matches TRBD1 (5 bases). CDR1 SGHDT and CDR2 YYEEEE come from the germline V gene. V lost 6 bases to trimming and J lost 1 base, with 11 bases between them. This CDR3 region has 14 residues. The CDR3 here is CASTLGPSYNEQFF. The CDR3 region has the DNA TGTGCCAGCACCCTGGGGCCTTCCTACAATGAGCAGTTCTTC.

This chain links TRBV2 with TRBJ2-3; no firm D call. The germline CDR1 and CDR2 sequences are SNHLY and FYNNEI. CDR3 length equals 14 residues. Trimming shortened V by 1 base and J by 5 bases, and 10 bases separated the two germline ends. CDR3 protein: CASSEELVRDTQYF. The CDR3 DNA is TGTGCCAGCAGTGAAGAGCTAGTCAGAGATACGCAGTATTTT.

A few counts support this clone. This chain connects TRBV6-1 to TRBJ1-5, with D uncertain. This CDR3 has 12 amino acids. Germline CDR1 is MNHNS and CDR2 is SASEGT. V shed 4 bases and J shed 5 bases, with 6 bases lying between them. The CDR3 DNA reads as TGTGCCAGCAGTGGGCTTGATCAGCCCCAGCATTTT. Amino acid sequence: CASSGLDQPQHF.

This CDR3 reads CASSLQVSYGYTF. CDR3 bases: TGTGCCAGCAGCTTACAGGTGTCCTATGGCTACACCTTC. The J gene is TRBJ1-2, the V gene TRBV5-6, with D possibly matching TRBD1 (5 bases). This CDR3 has 13 residues. The V end lost 2 bases, the J end lost 4 bases, and 9 bases lay between the germline ends. Germline V lookup: CDR1 SGHDT, CDR2 YYEEEE.

The chain combines TRBV6-5 with TRBJ2-7, with D tentatively TRBD1 or TRBD2 (5 bases each). Looked up from germline, CDR1 is MNHEY and CDR2 is SVGAGI. Trimming shortened V by 2 bases and J by 5 bases, and 16 bases separated the two germline ends. The CDR3 runs 15 residues. The CDR3 loop reads CASSYRDPTKNEQYF. The CDR3 bases are TGTGCCAGCAGTTACCGGGACCCAACGAAAAACGAGCAGTACTTC.

This clone was observed a few times. The V gene is TRBV2, the J gene TRBJ2-4; 7 bases align to TRBD2. Trimming at V came to 4 bases and at J to 15 bases, leaving 3 bases not matched to a gene. The CDR3 has 10 amino acids. Germline CDR1 SNHLY, CDR2 FYNNEI. CDR3 amino acids: CASSGPSGYF. CDR3 coding DNA: TGTGCCAGCAGTGGCCCTAGCGGGTACTTC.